This T cell receptor (beta chain) was recovered during a study of response to subunit inactivated influenza vaccine. CDR3 length: 12 amino acids. V gave up 4 bases and J gave up 8 bases; unmatched junction bases: 1. Germline V gives CDR1 SGHRS, CDR2 YFSETQ. One entry per CDR3 protein, called by TCRdb with MiXCR from the RT-PCR reads. This table has 500,000 to 600,000 distinct CDR3 sequences, 16% appearing once. Notes on the study in general: The authors offered the suggestion that each seasonal influenza vaccination recruits few new T cells.

Many counts were recorded for this clonotype. Its matching antigen is unknown. The sequence derives from a man aged 50-75 years who received an inactivated influenza vaccine. Sequenced material: CD4+ T cells sorted from PBMCs, taken around 25 months after vaccination. This sequence joins TRBV5-1 and TRBJ2-1; TRBD1 matches at 9 bases. CDR3 region: CASSRDRDEQFF. CDR3 nucleotide sequence: TGCGCCAGCAGCCGGGACAGGGATGAGCAGTTCTTC.